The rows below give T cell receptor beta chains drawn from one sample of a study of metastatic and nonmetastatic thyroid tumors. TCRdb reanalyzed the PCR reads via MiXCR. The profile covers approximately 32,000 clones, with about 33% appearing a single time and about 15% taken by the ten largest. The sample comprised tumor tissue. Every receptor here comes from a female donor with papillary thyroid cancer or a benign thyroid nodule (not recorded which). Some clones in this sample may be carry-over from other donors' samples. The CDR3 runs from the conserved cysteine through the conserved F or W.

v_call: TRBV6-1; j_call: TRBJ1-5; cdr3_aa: CASSPGQGGGQPQHF
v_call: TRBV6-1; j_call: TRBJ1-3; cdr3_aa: CASSEWGGSGNTIYF
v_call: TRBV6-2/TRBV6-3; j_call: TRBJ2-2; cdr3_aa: CASKEQSVTGELSF
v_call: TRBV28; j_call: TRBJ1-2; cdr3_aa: CASSPDRVKGYTF
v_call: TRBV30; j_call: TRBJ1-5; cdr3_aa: CAWSESAILLPQHF
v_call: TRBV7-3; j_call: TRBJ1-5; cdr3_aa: CASSMNQPQHF
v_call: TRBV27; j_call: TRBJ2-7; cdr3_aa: CASSFLADAYEQYF
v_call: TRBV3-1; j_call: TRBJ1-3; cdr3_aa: CASSPQSSGNTIYF
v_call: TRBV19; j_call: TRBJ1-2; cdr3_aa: CASTPRQGADYGYTF
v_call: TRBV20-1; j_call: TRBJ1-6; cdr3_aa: CSARLQGDSPLHF
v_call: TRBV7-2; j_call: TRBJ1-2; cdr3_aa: CASSLAPPPQGQIATF
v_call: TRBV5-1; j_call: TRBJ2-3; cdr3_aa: CASTSTRAADTQYF
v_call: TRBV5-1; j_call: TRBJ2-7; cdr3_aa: CASSPGTASYEQYF
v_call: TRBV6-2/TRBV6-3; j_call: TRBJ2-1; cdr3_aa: CASSNPWTSGGREQFF
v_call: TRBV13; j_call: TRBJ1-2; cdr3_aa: CASSPLRPVGNYGYTF
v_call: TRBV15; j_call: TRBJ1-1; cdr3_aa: CATSRGGARTEAFF
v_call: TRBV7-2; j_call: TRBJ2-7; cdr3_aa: CASSSSGGYEQYF
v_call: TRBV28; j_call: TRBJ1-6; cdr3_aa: CASSLTGGSSPLHF
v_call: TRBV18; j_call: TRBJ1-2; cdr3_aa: CASSQGASGYTF
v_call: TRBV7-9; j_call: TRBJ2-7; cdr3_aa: CASSTGTGNWQYF
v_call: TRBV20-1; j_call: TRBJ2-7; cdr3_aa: CSADSEYF
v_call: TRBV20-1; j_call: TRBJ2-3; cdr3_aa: CSATGLAGTTVTDTQYF
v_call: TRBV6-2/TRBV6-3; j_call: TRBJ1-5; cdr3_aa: CASSLPYINQPQHF
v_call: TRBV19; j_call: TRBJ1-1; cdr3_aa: CASYKGYTEAFF
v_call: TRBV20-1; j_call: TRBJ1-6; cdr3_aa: CSARGLGWDSPLHF
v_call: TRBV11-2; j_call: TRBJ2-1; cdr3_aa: CASSPTRLADYNEQFF
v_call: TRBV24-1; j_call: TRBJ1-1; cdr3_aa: CATTLGEDTEAFF
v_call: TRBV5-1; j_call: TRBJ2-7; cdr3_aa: CASSPTSGRAHEQYF
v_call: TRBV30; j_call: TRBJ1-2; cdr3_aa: CAWSVAGDGYTF
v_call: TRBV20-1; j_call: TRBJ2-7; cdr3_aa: CSARPDISYEQYF
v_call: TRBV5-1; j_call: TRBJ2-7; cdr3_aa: CASSLDPGGFRDDEQYF
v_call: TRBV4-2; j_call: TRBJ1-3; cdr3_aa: CASSQERDSGHSGNTIYF
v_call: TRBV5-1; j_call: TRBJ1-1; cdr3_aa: CASSEQGGNTEAFF
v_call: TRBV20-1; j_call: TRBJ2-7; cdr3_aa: CSVPDFSERDEQYF
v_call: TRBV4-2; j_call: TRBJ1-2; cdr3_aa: CASSQEKDGTYGYTF
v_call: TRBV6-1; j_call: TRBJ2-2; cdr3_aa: CASRGQNHGELFF